Below are 20 T cell receptor beta chains sequenced from a single sample in a study of Graves' ophthalmopathy and Graves' hyperthyroidism. RNA transcripts provided the template for amplifying TCR beta CDR3 regions. A first-round RT-PCR used HTBI primers, followed by a second-round multiplex PCR. TCRdb re-derived calls from the multiplex PCR reads in MiXCR, one entry per CDR3 protein. Of a few hundred thousand distinct CDR3 sequences listed, over 20% are singletons. The sequenced sample consisted of peripheral blood. The source is a woman aged 18 to 35 with stable Graves' hyperthyroidism.

Concerning this clonotype itself: A much larger clone lies a single base off, so this may be a read error. J is TRBJ1-1 and V is TRBV2, with D perhaps TRBD1 (5 bases). The CDR3 loop spans 15 amino acids. From germline, CDR1 is SNHLY and CDR2 FYNNEI. CDR3 protein: CASTPGRGKSTESFF. The CDR3 nucleotides read TGTGCCAGCACTCCTGGGCGGGGGAAGTCCACTGAATCTTTCTTT.

The rearrangement uses TRBV12-5 and TRBJ2-5; 7 positions agree with TRBD1. The CDR3 length is 18 residues. V gave up 2 bases and J gave up 4 bases; unmatched junction bases: 16. Looked up from germline, CDR1 is LGHNT and CDR2 is FRNRAP. CDR3 residues: CASGLTPWTGPLVETQYF. CDR3 sequence (DNA): TGTGCTAGTGGTTTGACTCCATGGACAGGTCCACTCGTAGAGACCCAGTACTTC. Full variable domain (missing parts from reference TRBV12-5 and TRBJ2-5): DARVTQTPRHKVTEMGQEVTMRCQPILGHNTVFWYRQTMMQGLELLAYFRNRAPLDDSGMPKDRFSAEMPDATLATLKIQPSEPRDSAVYFCASGLTPWTGPLVETQYFGPGTRLLVL.

The sample holds many counts of this clonotype. The V call is TRBV9, the J call TRBJ2-7, with a tentative D call TRBD1 (6 bases). This CDR3 has 14 amino acids. Between the trimmed V and J ends, which lost 4 bases and 3 bases, there was a span of 14 bases. CDR1 SGDLS and CDR2 YYNGEE come from the germline V gene. CDR3 loop: CASSPGQKRYEQYF. DNA of the CDR3: TGTGCCAGCAGCCCGGGACAAAAACGCTACGAGCAGTACTTC.

This clonotype appeared many times. The V and J genes are TRBV7-3 and TRBJ1-5; no clear D. CDR1 is SGHTA, CDR2 FQGTGA, per germline. The length of the CDR3 is 13 residues. The V end lost 4 bases, the J end lost 4 bases, and 8 bases lay between the germline ends. As DNA, the CDR3 is TGTGCCAGCAGCTCACAGATAAATCAGCCCCAGCATTTT. The encoded protein is CASSSQINQPQHF.

The V call is TRBV6-5, the J call TRBJ2-7; 11 positions match TRBD1. Trimming cost V 4 bases and J 4 bases; bases outside gene matches: 6. The CDR3 covers 15 residues. CDR1 MNHEY and CDR2 SVGAGI come from the germline V gene. CDR3 in DNA: TGTGCCAGCAGTTTTGGGACAGGGGGGATGTACGAGCAGTACTTC. This translates into CASSFGTGGMYEQYF.

At least ten counts were recorded for this clonotype. The chain carries TRBV6-1 and TRBJ1-5, with 8 bases lining up with TRBD1. The CDR3 consists of 16 residues. CDR1 and CDR2 from the germline V gene are MNHNS and SASEGT. After removal of 4 bases from V and 0 bases from J, the junction contained 5 bases not matched to a gene. The CDR3 DNA reads TGTGCCAGCAGTGGCGAGGGACAGGTTAGCAATCAGCCCCAGCATTTT. It translates to CASSGEGQVSNQPQHF.

This clonotype was detected only a few times. In nucleotides, the CDR3 is TGTGCCAGCAGTGAGGGGGGAGGGTATGGCTACACCTTC. This translates into CASSEGGGYGYTF. The chain joins TRBV2 to TRBJ1-2; D might be TRBD1 (5 bases). The CDR3 runs 13 residues. V dropped 3 bases and J dropped 5 bases, with 10 bases sitting between them. The germline V gene encodes CDR1 SNHLY and CDR2 FYNNEI.

This clonotype showed up many times. CDR3: CASTQGENGYTF. CDR3 coding DNA: TGTGCCAGCACCCAGGGGGAGAATGGCTACACCTTC. V usage is TRBV12-3 or TRBV12-4 and J usage is TRBJ1-2, with 7 bases aligning to TRBD1. CDR3 length: 12 residues. Germline trimming cut 7 bases from V and 6 bases from J; bases unmatched to any gene: 5.

The table lists this clonotype with many counts. This chain connects TRBV6-5 to TRBJ1-1, with D tentatively TRBD1 (5 bases). V gave up 8 bases and J gave up 6 bases, with 13 bases separating them. This CDR3 contains 12 residues. The germline V gene encodes CDR1 MNHEY and CDR2 SVGAGI. In nucleotides, the CDR3 is TGTGCCAGCGGGTTGGAGGGGCCTGAAGCTTTCTTT. It yields the protein CASGLEGPEAFF.

This clonotype was picked up many times. V and J are TRBV6-2 or TRBV6-3 and TRBJ1-1, with unresolved D. Germline CDR1 reads MNHEY; CDR2 reads SVGEGT. This CDR3 comprises 18 residues. V was trimmed by 0 bases and J by 0 bases, leaving 17 bases between them. The CDR3 is CASSYSLSPGVLNTEAFF. As DNA, the CDR3 is TGTGCCAGCAGTTACTCGTTGAGTCCGGGCGTACTGAACACTGAAGCTTTCTTT.

This clonotype has ten or more counts. The gene calls are TRBV15 and TRBJ1-1; TRBD1 might be the D (6 bases). The length of the CDR3 is 13 residues. Germline V gene data show CDR1 as LNHNV and CDR2 as YYDKDF (reference sequence). With 5 bases removed from V and 4 bases from J, the gap between germline ends came to 11 bases. The CDR3 is CATSQGLSTEAFF. CDR3 nucleotide sequence: TGTGCCACCAGCCAGGGGCTTAGCACTGAAGCTTTCTTT. Complete variable domain (other parts from reference TRBV15 and TRBJ1-1): DAMVIQNPRYQVTQFGKPVTLSCSQTLNHNVMYWYQQKSSQAPKLLFHYYDKDFNNEADTPDNFQSRRPNTSFCFLDIRSPGLGDTAMYLCATSQGLSTEAFFGQGTRLTVV.

The CDR3 nucleotides read TGTGCCAGCAGCTTAGCGAGAGGGGGGACGGGGGCCAAAAACATTCAGTACTTC. It codes for CASSLARGGTGAKNIQYF. This rearrangement joins TRBV7-2 to TRBJ2-4; possibly TRBD1 or TRBD2 for D (6 bases each). The germline CDR1 and CDR2 sequences are SGHTA and FQGNSA. This CDR3 has 18 amino acids. Deletions cut 0 bases from V and 1 base from J, with 16 bases between.

Ten or more counts support this clonotype. This chain links TRBV3-1 with TRBJ2-7; no clear D. V was cut by 0 bases and J by 5 bases, with 5 bases left in between. CDR1 is LGHDT, CDR2 YNNKEL, per germline (reference sequence). The CDR3 is 12 residues long. CDR3 nucleotide sequence: TGTGCCAGCAGCCAAGATCCCCACGAGCAGTACTTC. This codes for CASSQDPHEQYF.

This clonotype was observed at least ten times. V gene TRBV6-5 combines with J gene TRBJ1-1, with TRBD1 matching over 8 bases. Germline V gene sequence: CDR1 MNHEY, CDR2 SVGAGI. Trimming at V came to 4 bases and at J to 0 bases, leaving 7 bases not matched to a gene. CDR3 length: 16 amino acids. The CDR3 coding sequence is TGTGCCAGCAGTTCTAACAGGGGGAGGATGAACACTGAAGCTTTCTTT. Protein product: CASSSNRGRMNTEAFF.

At least ten counts were recorded for this clonotype. This chain links TRBV5-1 with TRBJ1-2; tentatively, D is TRBD1 (5 bases). The germline gives CDR1 SGHRS, CDR2 YFSETQ. The CDR3 runs to 14 residues. Trimming removed 0 bases at V and 2 bases at J, with 8 bases between. Written as DNA, the CDR3 is TGCGCCAGCAGCTTGGGACAGCACAACTATGGCTACACCTTC. Translating it yields CASSLGQHNYGYTF.

This clonotype has only a few counts. V gene TRBV10-1 combines with J gene TRBJ2-3; D is unclear. Deletions cut 0 bases from V and 1 base from J, with 2 bases between. The CDR3 is 13 amino acids. Per germline, CDR1 WNHNN and CDR2 SYGVQD (reference sequence). CDR3 DNA: TGCGCCAGCAGTGAGTCGGGCACAGATACGCAGTATTTT. Encoded protein: CASSESGTDTQYF.

Ten or more counts support this clonotype. V is TRBV10-3 and J is TRBJ1-3; unclear D gene. V was cut by 6 bases and J by 0 bases, with 6 bases left in between. Germline V lookup: CDR1 ENHRY, CDR2 SYGVKD. There are 13 residues in the CDR3. In DNA form, the CDR3 reads TGTGCCATCAGCCGGAGCTCTGGAAACACCATATATTTT. Amino acids: CAISRSSGNTIYF.

This clonotype was detected ten times or more. A much larger clonotype is one base distant, so this may be a read error. The chain combines TRBV27 with TRBJ2-5, with unresolved D. Germline-derived CDR1 and CDR2 are MNHEY and SMNVEV (reference sequence). This CDR3 comprises 15 residues. CDR3 sequence reads: CASSPLRRGQGTQYF. CDR3 nucleotide sequence: TGTGCCAGCAGTCCCCTGAGACGTGGCCAAGGGACCCAGTACTTC.

This clonotype occurred many times. The genes are TRBV6-1 and TRBJ1-3; D call uncertain. The V end was cut by 5 bases, the J end by 0 bases, with 11 bases between. CDR3 length: 15 residues. Germline loops: CDR1 MNHNS, CDR2 SASEGT. Written as DNA, the CDR3 is TGTGCCAGCAGTTTAACCGCTTACTCTGGAAACACCATATATTTT. Translated: CASSLTAYSGNTIYF.

This clonotype was seen many times. This chain joins TRBV5-5 and TRBJ1-2; 7 bases fit TRBD1. Germline CDR1 is SGHKS and CDR2 is YYEKEE (reference sequence). V was clipped by 1 base and J by 7 bases; unmatched bases: 4. This CDR3 has 13 amino acids. CDR3 sequence reads: CASSLSRTGGYTF. Written as DNA, the CDR3 is TGTGCCAGCAGCTTGTCGAGGACAGGTGGCTACACCTTC. Looking up the rest from reference TRBV5-5 and TRBJ1-2 gives the full variable domain: DAGVTQSPTHLIKTRGQQVTLRCSPISGHKSVSWYQQVLGQGPQFIFQYYEKEERGRGNFPDRFSARQFPNYSSELNVNALLLGDSALYLCASSLSRTGGYTFGSGTRLTVV.